A selection of T cell receptor beta chains follows, all from one sample in a study of cytomegalovirus exposure and HLA in healthy donors. Sequencing used immunoSEQ multiplex PCR; TCRdb keeps in-frame clones, though not all of them. The sample has 200,000 to 250,000 clones, 70% to 90% seen once. Sequenced: PBMCs. These TCRs come from a woman under 30 in good health and CMV-seronegative. Each CDR3 is given with its conserved first and last residue. The order of the fields is D gene, clone size, V gene, CDR3 length, J gene, CDR3 DNA, CDR3 protein. The D gene is left open where the match is weak. The size of a clone is reported for some rows only, either as once, few or many, or as a class for expanded clones.

d_gene: -
abundance: -
v_gene: TRBV4-1
len: 15
j_gene: TRBJ2-3
CDR3nt: TGCGCCAGCAGCCAAGTACAGGCGAACACAGATACGCAGTATTTT
CDR3aa: CASSQVQANTDTQYF

d_gene: -
abundance: once
v_gene: TRBV7-9
len: 12
j_gene: TRBJ1-2
CDR3nt: TGTGCCAGCAGCGCCTGGCGGGATGTCTACACCTTC
CDR3aa: CASSAWRDVYTF

d_gene: TRBD1
abundance: -
v_gene: TRBV2
len: 17
j_gene: TRBJ1-1
CDR3nt: TGTGCCAGCAGTGAAGAGGGACAGGGAGTCGTCGACACTGAAGCTTTCTTT
CDR3aa: CASSEEGQGVVDTEAFF

d_gene: -
abundance: -
v_gene: TRBV6-5
len: 15
j_gene: TRBJ1-2
CDR3nt: TGTGCCAGCAGTTCTCCCCGGGGGGGAGGCTATGGCTACACCTTC
CDR3aa: CASSSPRGGGYGYTF

d_gene: -
abundance: -
v_gene: TRBV6-1
len: 13
j_gene: TRBJ2-1
CDR3nt: TGTGCCAGCACCCGCCGGACGGAAGATGAGCAGTTCTTC
CDR3aa: CASTRRTEDEQFF

d_gene: -
abundance: -
v_gene: TRBV7-3
len: 12
j_gene: TRBJ2-2
CDR3nt: TGTGCCAGCAGCACGGACACCGGGGAGCTGTTTTTT
CDR3aa: CASSTDTGELFF

d_gene: -
abundance: -
v_gene: TRBV2
len: 13
j_gene: TRBJ1-1
CDR3nt: TGTGCCAGCAGTGCCAGGGCTGGGACTGAAGCTTTCTTT
CDR3aa: CASSARAGTEAFF

d_gene: -
abundance: -
v_gene: TRBV29-1
len: 15
j_gene: TRBJ1-3
CDR3nt: TGCAGCGTTGTTGACGGGGCTAACTCTGGAAACACCATATATTTT
CDR3aa: CSVVDGANSGNTIYF

d_gene: TRBD1
abundance: -
v_gene: TRBV4-1
len: 16
j_gene: TRBJ2-2
CDR3nt: TGCGCCAGCAGCCACCCGGGACAGGGGAACACCGGGGAGCTGTTTTTT
CDR3aa: CASSHPGQGNTGELFF

d_gene: -
abundance: few
v_gene: TRBV11-2
len: 13
j_gene: TRBJ1-2
CDR3nt: TGTGCCAGCAGCTTATACGGTCCGGATGGCTACACCTTC
CDR3aa: CASSLYGPDGYTF

d_gene: -
abundance: -
v_gene: TRBV18
len: 17
j_gene: TRBJ2-1
CDR3nt: TGTGCCAGCTCACCACCGACTCTTCAGGGGCAAAACAATGAGCAGTTCTTC
CDR3aa: CASSPPTLQGQNNEQFF

d_gene: -
abundance: few
v_gene: TRBV7-2
len: 13
j_gene: TRBJ1-5
CDR3nt: TGTGCCAGCAGCTCTGTTAGCAATCAGCCCCAGCATTTT
CDR3aa: CASSSVSNQPQHF

d_gene: -
abundance: -
v_gene: TRBV5-1
len: 15
j_gene: TRBJ2-7
CDR3nt: TGCGCCAGCAGCTTGGTGACAGACGACCTCTACGAGCAGTACTTC
CDR3aa: CASSLVTDDLYEQYF

d_gene: TRBD1
abundance: -
v_gene: TRBV6-6
len: 13
j_gene: TRBJ2-5
CDR3nt: TGTGCCAGCGGCGACAGGGGGACGGAGACCCAGTACTTC
CDR3aa: CASGDRGTETQYF

d_gene: -
abundance: once
v_gene: TRBV29-1
len: 14
j_gene: TRBJ1-1
CDR3nt: TGCAGCGTACCCCACTTCGAGACTTACACTGAAGCTTTCTTT
CDR3aa: CSVPHFETYTEAFF

d_gene: -
abundance: -
v_gene: TRBV2
len: 15
j_gene: TRBJ1-1
CDR3nt: TGTGCCAGCAGCATACTCCCGGCCTCGAACACTGAAGCTTTCTTT
CDR3aa: CASSILPASNTEAFF

d_gene: -
abundance: -
v_gene: TRBV9
len: 14
j_gene: TRBJ1-1
CDR3nt: TGTGCCAGCAGCCCTCCAGGGAGGGGGACTGAAGCTTTCTTT
CDR3aa: CASSPPGRGTEAFF

d_gene: -
abundance: -
v_gene: TRBV10-3
len: 12
j_gene: TRBJ1-5
CDR3nt: TGTGCCATCAGTCAAGGGGGGAAGCCCCAGCATTTT
CDR3aa: CAISQGGKPQHF

d_gene: -
abundance: -
v_gene: TRBV5-1
len: 15
j_gene: TRBJ1-4
CDR3nt: TGCGCCAGCAGCCTTGGACGGGCAACTAATGAAAAACTGTTTTTT
CDR3aa: CASSLGRATNEKLFF

d_gene: -
abundance: -
v_gene: TRBV6-5
len: 14
j_gene: TRBJ2-7
CDR3nt: TGTGCCAGCAGTTACAGGGGATCCTACTCCGAGCAGTACTTC
CDR3aa: CASSYRGSYSEQYF

d_gene: -
abundance: -
v_gene: TRBV29-1
len: 12
j_gene: TRBJ1-2
CDR3nt: TGCAGCGTTGCAGCAGGGCCCTATGGCTACACCTTC
CDR3aa: CSVAAGPYGYTF

d_gene: -
abundance: -
v_gene: TRBV6-1
len: 12
j_gene: TRBJ1-2
CDR3nt: TGTGCCAGCAGTGAGTCAACTTATGGCTACACCTTC
CDR3aa: CASSESTYGYTF

d_gene: -
abundance: -
v_gene: TRBV27
len: 14
j_gene: TRBJ2-7
CDR3nt: TGTGCCAGCAGTAAGAAATCACTCTCCTACGAGCAGTACTTC
CDR3aa: CASSKKSLSYEQYF

d_gene: TRBD1
abundance: -
v_gene: TRBV11-2
len: 15
j_gene: TRBJ1-4
CDR3nt: TGTGCCAGCAGCTTGAGGGACAGGACTAATGAAAAACTGTTTTTT
CDR3aa: CASSLRDRTNEKLFF

d_gene: -
abundance: -
v_gene: TRBV6-5
len: 13
j_gene: TRBJ1-2
CDR3nt: TGTGCCAGCAGTAAAGGTTCGGGAGGTGGCTACACCTTC
CDR3aa: CASSKGSGGGYTF

d_gene: TRBD2
abundance: -
v_gene: TRBV10-3
len: 14
j_gene: TRBJ2-7
CDR3nt: TGTGCCATCAGAGAACTAGCGGGAGTTAGCGAGCAGTACTTC
CDR3aa: CAIRELAGVSEQYF

d_gene: TRBD2
abundance: -
v_gene: TRBV15
len: 14
j_gene: TRBJ2-2
CDR3nt: TGTGCCACCAGACGAGCGGGGGCCCCCGGGGAGCTGTTTTTT
CDR3aa: CATRRAGAPGELFF

d_gene: TRBD1
abundance: -
v_gene: TRBV6-1
len: 13
j_gene: TRBJ1-5
CDR3nt: TGTGCCAGCGACAGGGGTGTGGATCAGCCCCAGCATTTT
CDR3aa: CASDRGVDQPQHF

d_gene: -
abundance: -
v_gene: TRBV4-1
len: 16
j_gene: TRBJ2-7
CDR3nt: TGCGCCAGCAGCCACCCTCCGGACCGAATGGCCTACGAGCAGTACTTC
CDR3aa: CASSHPPDRMAYEQYF

d_gene: -
abundance: -
v_gene: TRBV9
len: 13
j_gene: TRBJ2-7
CDR3nt: TGTGCCAGCAGCGTTGGCAGCTCCTACGAGCAGTACTTC
CDR3aa: CASSVGSSYEQYF

d_gene: -
abundance: -
v_gene: TRBV6-5
len: 13
j_gene: TRBJ1-3
CDR3nt: TGTGCCAGCAGTTACTCACCCGGGAACACCATATATTTT
CDR3aa: CASSYSPGNTIYF

d_gene: -
abundance: -
v_gene: TRBV29-1
len: 10
j_gene: TRBJ1-1
CDR3nt: TGCAGCGTTGAAAGGGGTGAAGCTTTCTTT
CDR3aa: CSVERGEAFF

d_gene: TRBD2
abundance: -
v_gene: TRBV5-1
len: 15
j_gene: TRBJ2-7
CDR3nt: TGCGCCAGCAGCTTGGGACTAGCGGGCAACTACGAGCAGTACTTC
CDR3aa: CASSLGLAGNYEQYF

d_gene: -
abundance: -
v_gene: TRBV7-9
len: 15
j_gene: TRBJ2-7
CDR3nt: TGTGCCAGCAGCCCCTTAGCTCGCACCTCCTACGAGCAGTACTTC
CDR3aa: CASSPLARTSYEQYF

d_gene: -
abundance: -
v_gene: TRBV2
len: 14
j_gene: TRBJ1-2
CDR3nt: TGTGCCAGCAGTGAAGACAAGACCACCTATGGCTACACCTTC
CDR3aa: CASSEDKTTYGYTF

d_gene: -
abundance: -
v_gene: TRBV5-1
len: 13
j_gene: TRBJ1-2
CDR3nt: TGCGCCAGCAGCTTCGAGTCTAACTATGGCTACACCTTC
CDR3aa: CASSFESNYGYTF

d_gene: -
abundance: -
v_gene: TRBV28
len: 15
j_gene: TRBJ1-2
CDR3nt: TGTGCCAGCAGTTTACTACAGGCCGCTAACTATGGCTACACCTTC
CDR3aa: CASSLLQAANYGYTF

d_gene: -
abundance: -
v_gene: TRBV2
len: 16
j_gene: TRBJ2-1
CDR3nt: TGTGCCAGCAGATTTGACCGGGACGGCTCCTACAATGAGCAGTTCTTC
CDR3aa: CASRFDRDGSYNEQFF

d_gene: -
abundance: -
v_gene: TRBV11-2
len: 13
j_gene: TRBJ2-4
CDR3nt: TGTGCCAGCAGAAGACTAGCCAAAAACATTCAGTACTTC
CDR3aa: CASRRLAKNIQYF

d_gene: -
abundance: many
v_gene: TRBV5-8
len: 14
j_gene: TRBJ2-1
CDR3nt: TGTGCCAGCAGCTTCTACCAGGGCAAGAATGAGCAGTTCTTC
CDR3aa: CASSFYQGKNEQFF

d_gene: -
abundance: -
v_gene: TRBV30
len: 13
j_gene: TRBJ2-5
CDR3nt: TGTGCCTGGAGCCCCCAAGGGGCACAGACCCAGTACTTC
CDR3aa: CAWSPQGAQTQYF

d_gene: -
abundance: -
v_gene: TRBV5-6
len: 15
j_gene: TRBJ1-2
CDR3nt: TGTGCCAGCAGCCATAACAGACGGACAGCGTATGGCTACACCTTC
CDR3aa: CASSHNRRTAYGYTF

d_gene: -
abundance: few
v_gene: TRBV4-1
len: 13
j_gene: TRBJ1-2
CDR3nt: TGCGCCAGCAGGCCACGAGACAGCTATGGCTACACCTTC
CDR3aa: CASRPRDSYGYTF

d_gene: TRBD2
abundance: once
v_gene: TRBV4-1
len: 15
j_gene: TRBJ2-5
CDR3nt: TGCGCCAGCAGCCCACGGGGGAGGGATCAAGAGACCCAGTACTTC
CDR3aa: CASSPRGRDQETQYF

d_gene: -
abundance: -
v_gene: TRBV4-1
len: 14
j_gene: TRBJ2-5
CDR3nt: TGCGCCAGCAGCCCCGAAGTGTTCGGAGAGACCCAGTACTTC
CDR3aa: CASSPEVFGETQYF

d_gene: -
abundance: -
v_gene: TRBV6-6
len: 14
j_gene: TRBJ1-3
CDR3nt: TGTGCCAGCAGTTTTAGCGACTCTGGAAACACCATATATTTT
CDR3aa: CASSFSDSGNTIYF

d_gene: TRBD1
abundance: few
v_gene: TRBV18
len: 13
j_gene: TRBJ2-1
CDR3nt: TGTGCCAGCTCTAGGGACAGGGGCGATGAGCAGTTCTTC
CDR3aa: CASSRDRGDEQFF

d_gene: -
abundance: -
v_gene: TRBV5-1
len: 14
j_gene: TRBJ2-3
CDR3nt: TGCGCCAGCAGCTTAGCCAGGGATGCGGATACGCAGTATTTT
CDR3aa: CASSLARDADTQYF

d_gene: -
abundance: few
v_gene: TRBV6-1
len: 14
j_gene: TRBJ1-6
CDR3nt: TGTGCCAGCAGCTGGGATACTTATAATTCACCCCTCCACTTT
CDR3aa: CASSWDTYNSPLHF

d_gene: TRBD1
abundance: -
v_gene: TRBV12-5
len: 18
j_gene: TRBJ1-5
CDR3nt: TGTGCTAGTGGTTTGGTACTGGACAGGCGATATAGCAATCAGCCCCAGCATTTT
CDR3aa: CASGLVLDRRYSNQPQHF

d_gene: -
abundance: -
v_gene: TRBV19
len: 16
j_gene: TRBJ1-2
CDR3nt: TGTGCCAGTAGTACCCCCGGGACACCGACGGGCTATGGCTACACCTTC
CDR3aa: CASSTPGTPTGYGYTF

d_gene: TRBD2
abundance: -
v_gene: TRBV9
len: 14
j_gene: TRBJ2-5
CDR3nt: TGTGCCAGCAGCGTACTAGCGGACCAAGAGACCCAGTACTTC
CDR3aa: CASSVLADQETQYF

d_gene: TRBD1
abundance: -
v_gene: TRBV27
len: 15
j_gene: TRBJ2-1
CDR3nt: TGTGCCAGCAGTTCCATCCGGGACAGGGGTAATGAGCAGTTCTTC
CDR3aa: CASSSIRDRGNEQFF

d_gene: TRBD1
abundance: -
v_gene: TRBV27
len: 17
j_gene: TRBJ1-5
CDR3nt: TGTGCCAGCAGGCCGCAGACAGGGGGCATGAGCAATCAGCCCCAGCATTTT
CDR3aa: CASRPQTGGMSNQPQHF